The rows below give T cell receptor beta chains drawn from one sample of a study of cytomegalovirus exposure and HLA in healthy donors. The data were produced by immunoSEQ multiplex PCR, yet TCRdb's version contains in-frame clones alone and is incomplete. The data hold some 240,000 clones, with about 86% observed a single time. The sequencing input was PBMCs. These receptors originate from a woman in her 30s in good health and CMV-seropositive. Both conserved end residues are trimmed from each CDR3.

ASSQTTSNYGYT	TRBV2	TRBJ1-2
ASLDSLTYEQY	TRBV2	TRBJ2-7
ASTSPAGGTQY	TRBV28	TRBJ2-3
ASSKGIRGGVHEQY	TRBV21-1	TRBJ2-7
ASRKRELPYEQY	TRBV28	TRBJ2-7
ASSLSGSYNEQF	TRBV2	TRBJ2-1
ASSADPRDRGGTQY	TRBV9	TRBJ2-3
ASSIGSAGVETQY	TRBV19	TRBJ2-5
ASSVPPGTGDEAF	TRBV19	TRBJ1-1
ASSPFQGGQPQH	TRBV7-2	TRBJ1-5
AIKDGVTDTQY	TRBV10-3	TRBJ2-3
ASSRRNSGRDGFYEQY	TRBV5-6	TRBJ2-7
ASSVEASGSSYNEQF	TRBV9	TRBJ2-1
ASSINRGWFGGYT	TRBV19	TRBJ1-2
SGFSGYEQY	TRBV29-1	TRBJ2-7
ASSIVTGSTGELF	TRBV19	TRBJ2-2
ASSEGEATNEKLF	TRBV2	TRBJ1-4
SVLAGGSIGTDTQY	TRBV29-1	TRBJ2-3
ASSIGGGVQGQF	TRBV28	TRBJ2-1
AISETPGQTNTGELF	TRBV10-3	TRBJ2-2
ASSLGEGSETQY	TRBV7-8	TRBJ2-5
ASSPGGQGGQPQH	TRBV5-1	TRBJ1-5
ASSRRAGELF	TRBV7-9	TRBJ2-2
ASSKDRVGQPQH	TRBV18	TRBJ1-5
ASSPSRLAGADTQY	TRBV28	TRBJ2-3
ASSLVQWDTQY	TRBV11-2	TRBJ2-3
ASSDGGRSTGELF	TRBV6-4	TRBJ2-2
ASSSDGLAGNEQF	TRBV28	TRBJ2-1
ASSQGRQGHQPQH	TRBV4-1	TRBJ1-5
ATRDLRTGELF	TRBV7-6	TRBJ2-2
ASSHRMEGRYEQY	TRBV19	TRBJ2-7